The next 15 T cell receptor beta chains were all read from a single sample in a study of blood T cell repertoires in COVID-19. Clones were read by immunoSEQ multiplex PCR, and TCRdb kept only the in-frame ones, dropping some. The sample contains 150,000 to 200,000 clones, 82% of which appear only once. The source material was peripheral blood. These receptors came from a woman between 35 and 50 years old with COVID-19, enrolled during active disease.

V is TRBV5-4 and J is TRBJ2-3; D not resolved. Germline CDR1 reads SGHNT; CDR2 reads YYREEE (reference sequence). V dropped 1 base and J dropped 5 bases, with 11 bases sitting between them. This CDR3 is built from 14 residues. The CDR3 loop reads CASSLTAQEDTQYF. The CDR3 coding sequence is TGTGCCAGCAGCTTGACCGCCCAGGAAGATACGCAGTATTTT.

CDR3 in DNA: TGTGCCAGCAGCTTGTCGCCCAGGGAGGACACTGAAGCTTTCTTT. This sequence encodes CASSLSPREDTEAFF. The chain couples TRBV11-2 to TRBJ1-1; tentatively, D is TRBD1 (5 bases). V lost 3 bases and J 3 bases, leaving 14 bases between the germline ends. CDR3 length: 15 residues. Germline CDR1 is SGHAT and CDR2 is FQNNGV.

The CDR3 reads CASSEDTEAFF. The CDR3 DNA is TGTGCCTCTTCGGAGGACACTGAAGCTTTCTTT. The chain combines TRBV30 with TRBJ1-1; D unresolved. The CDR3 loop spans 11 amino acids. Germline CDR1 is GTSNPN and CDR2 is SVGIG (reference sequence). V was pared by 7 bases and J by 3 bases, with 9 bases between.

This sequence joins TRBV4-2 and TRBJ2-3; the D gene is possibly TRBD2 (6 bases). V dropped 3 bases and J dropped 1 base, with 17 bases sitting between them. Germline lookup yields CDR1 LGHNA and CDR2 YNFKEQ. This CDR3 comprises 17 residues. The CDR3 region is CASSQYRAGLGTDTQYF. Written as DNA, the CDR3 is TGTGCCAGCAGCCAGTACCGGGCGGGACTCGGCACAGATACGCAGTATTTT.

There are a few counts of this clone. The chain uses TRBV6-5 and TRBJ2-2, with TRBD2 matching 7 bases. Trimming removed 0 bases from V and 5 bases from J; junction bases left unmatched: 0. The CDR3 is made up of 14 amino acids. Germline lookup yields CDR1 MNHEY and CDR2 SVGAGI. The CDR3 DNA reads TGTGCCAGCAGTTACTCCGGGGGGACCGGGGAGCTGTTTTTT. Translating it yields CASSYSGGTGELFF.

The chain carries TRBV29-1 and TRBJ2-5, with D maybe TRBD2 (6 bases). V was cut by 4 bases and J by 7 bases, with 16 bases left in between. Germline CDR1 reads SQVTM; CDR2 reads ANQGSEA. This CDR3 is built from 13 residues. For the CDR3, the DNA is TGCAGCGTTGTATACGGACTCGGGGGGACCCAGTACTTC. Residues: CSVVYGLGGTQYF.

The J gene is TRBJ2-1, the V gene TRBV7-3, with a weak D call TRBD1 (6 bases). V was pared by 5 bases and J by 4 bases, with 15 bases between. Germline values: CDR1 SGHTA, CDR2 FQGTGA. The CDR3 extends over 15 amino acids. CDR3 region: CASSPQGSIYNEQFF. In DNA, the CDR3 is TGTGCCAGCAGCCCCCAGGGGTCGATTTACAATGAGCAGTTCTTC. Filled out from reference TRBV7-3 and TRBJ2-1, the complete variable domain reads GAGVSQTPSNKVTEKGKYVELRCDPISGHTALYWYRQSLGQGPEFLIYFQGTGAADDSGLPNDRFFAVRPEGSVSTLKIQRTERGDSAVYLCASSPQGSIYNEQFFGPGTRLTVL.

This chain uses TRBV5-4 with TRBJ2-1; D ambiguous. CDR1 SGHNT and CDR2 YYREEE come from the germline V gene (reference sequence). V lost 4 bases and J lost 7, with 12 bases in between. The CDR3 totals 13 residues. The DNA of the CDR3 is TGTGCCAGCAGCGAACCCAGTAAGAATGAGCAGTTCTTC. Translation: CASSEPSKNEQFF.

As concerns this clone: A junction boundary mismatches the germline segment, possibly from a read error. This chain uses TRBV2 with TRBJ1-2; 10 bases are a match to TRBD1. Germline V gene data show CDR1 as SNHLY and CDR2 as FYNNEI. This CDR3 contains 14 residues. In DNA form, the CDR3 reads TGTGCCAGCACTGAAGACAGGGGGCCGGGTGGCTACACCTTC. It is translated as CASTEDRGPGGYTF.

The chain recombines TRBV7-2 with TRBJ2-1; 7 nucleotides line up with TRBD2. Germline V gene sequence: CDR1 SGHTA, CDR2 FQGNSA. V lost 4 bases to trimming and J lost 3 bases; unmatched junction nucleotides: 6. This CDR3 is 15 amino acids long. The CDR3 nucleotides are TGTGCCAGCAGCTCGGCGGGGGTGGGCTACAATGAGCAGTTCTTC. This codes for CASSSAGVGYNEQFF.

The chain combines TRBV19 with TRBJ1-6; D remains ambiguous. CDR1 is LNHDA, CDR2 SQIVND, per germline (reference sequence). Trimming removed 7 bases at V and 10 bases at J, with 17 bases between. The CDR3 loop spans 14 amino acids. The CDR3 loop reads CASTGTGVRSPLHF. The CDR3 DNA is TGTGCCAGTACCGGAACCGGGGTGCGGTCACCCCTCCACTTT.

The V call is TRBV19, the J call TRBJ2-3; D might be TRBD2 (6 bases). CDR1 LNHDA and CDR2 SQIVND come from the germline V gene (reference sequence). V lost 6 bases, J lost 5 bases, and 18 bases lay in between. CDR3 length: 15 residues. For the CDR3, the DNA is TGTGCCAGTAGCAAAGGGGCGGGAAGGGGAGATACGCAGTATTTT. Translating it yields CASSKGAGRGDTQYF.

CDR3 nucleotides: TGTGCCAGCAGCTACATAGCGGGGGCAGAGACCCAGTACTTC. Translated, it gives CASSYIAGAETQYF. The V gene is TRBV7-6, the J gene TRBJ2-5; 9 bases map to TRBD2. The CDR3 sequence is 14 residues long. V dropped 4 bases and J dropped 4; count of bases not matched to a gene: 4. Germline V gene sequence: CDR1 SGHVS, CDR2 FNYEAQ.

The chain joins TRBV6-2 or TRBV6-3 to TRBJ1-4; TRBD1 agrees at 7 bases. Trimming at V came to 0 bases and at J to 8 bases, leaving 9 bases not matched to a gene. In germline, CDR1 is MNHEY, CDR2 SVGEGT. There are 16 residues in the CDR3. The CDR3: CASSYSTGSRGEKLFF. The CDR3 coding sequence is TGTGCCAGCAGTTACTCGACAGGGAGTAGGGGCGAAAAACTGTTTTTT.

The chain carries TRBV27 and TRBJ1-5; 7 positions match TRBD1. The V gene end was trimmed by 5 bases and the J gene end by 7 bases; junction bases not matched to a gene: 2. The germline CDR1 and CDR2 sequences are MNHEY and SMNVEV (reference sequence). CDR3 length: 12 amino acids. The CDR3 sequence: CASSPRGQPQHF. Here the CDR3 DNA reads TGTGCCAGCAGTCCCAGGGGGCAGCCCCAGCATTTT.